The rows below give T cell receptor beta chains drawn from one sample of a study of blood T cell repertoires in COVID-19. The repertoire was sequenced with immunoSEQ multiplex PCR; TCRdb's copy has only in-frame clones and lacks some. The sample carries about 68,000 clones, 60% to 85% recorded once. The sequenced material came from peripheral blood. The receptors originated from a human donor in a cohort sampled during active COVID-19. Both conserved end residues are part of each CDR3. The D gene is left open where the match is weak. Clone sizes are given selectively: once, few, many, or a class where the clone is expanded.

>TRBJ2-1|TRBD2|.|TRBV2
CASIWRGARDEQFF
TGTGCCAGCATTTGGCGGGGGGCCCGGGATGAGCAGTTCTTC
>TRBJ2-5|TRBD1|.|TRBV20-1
CSASSGGQMPNQETQYF
TGCAGTGCTAGTTCAGGGGGTCAAATGCCGAATCAAGAGACCCAGTACTTC
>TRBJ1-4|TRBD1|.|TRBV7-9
CASSVAGTGMGEKLFF
TGTGCCAGCAGCGTTGCCGGGACAGGGATGGGAGAAAAACTGTTTTTT
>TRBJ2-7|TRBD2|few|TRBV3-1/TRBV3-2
CASSQARTSGTRAYEQYF
TGTGCCAGCAGCCAAGCAAGGACTAGCGGGACTCGCGCCTACGAGCAGTACTTC
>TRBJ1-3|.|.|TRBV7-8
CASSFQTDRLNTIYF
TGTGCCAGCAGCTTCCAGACGGACAGATTAAACACCATATATTTT
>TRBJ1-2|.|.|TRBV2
CASIQGGNYGYTF
TGTGCCAGCATTCAGGGTGGTAACTATGGCTACACCTTC
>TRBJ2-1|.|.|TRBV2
CASRSGTQSYNEQFF
TGTGCCAGCAGGTCCGGGACACAGAGCTACAATGAGCAGTTCTTC
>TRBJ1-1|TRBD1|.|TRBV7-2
CASSPGTGRATEAFF
TGTGCCAGCAGCCCAGGGACAGGGAGGGCCACTGAAGCTTTCTTT
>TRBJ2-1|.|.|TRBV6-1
CASHRENEQFF
TGTGCCAGCCACAGGGAAAATGAGCAGTTCTTC
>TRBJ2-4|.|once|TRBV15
CATGQGDIGNIQYF
TGTGCCACCGGGCAGGGCGACATAGGGAACATTCAGTACTTC
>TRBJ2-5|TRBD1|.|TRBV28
CASRRQGMETQYF
TGTGCCAGCAGACGACAGGGGATGGAGACCCAGTACTTC
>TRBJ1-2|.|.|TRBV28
CASSFRLYGYTF
TGTGCCAGCAGTTTTAGACTCTATGGCTACACCTTC
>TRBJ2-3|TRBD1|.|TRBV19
CASSTLPGTGGTDTQYF
TGTGCCAGTAGTACGCTGCCCGGGACAGGGGGCACAGATACGCAGTATTTT
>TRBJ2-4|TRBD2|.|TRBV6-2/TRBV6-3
CASSYRTSGGASGAKNIQYF
TGTGCCAGCAGTTACCGTACTAGCGGGGGGGCCTCTGGAGCCAAAAACATTCAGTACTTC
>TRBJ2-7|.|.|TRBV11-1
CASSTNRENF
TGTGCCAGCAGTACGAACAGGGAAAATTTC
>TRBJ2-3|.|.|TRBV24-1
CATSGAPGLGIDTQYF
TGTGCCACCAGTGGTGCCCCAGGCCTGGGCATAGATACGCAGTATTTT
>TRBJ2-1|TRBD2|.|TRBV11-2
CASSLGLAVNEQFF
TGTGCCAGCAGCTTAGGACTAGCGGTCAATGAGCAGTTCTTC
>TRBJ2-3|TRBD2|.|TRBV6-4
CASSIGRASTDTQYF
TGTGCCAGCTCTATCGGGAGGGCTAGCACAGATACGCAGTATTTT
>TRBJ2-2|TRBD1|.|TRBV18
CASSPGQGPTGELFF
TGTGCCAGCTCGCCGGGACAGGGTCCCACCGGGGAGCTGTTTTTT
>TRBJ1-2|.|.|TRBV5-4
CASSSRGPDGYTF
TGTGCCAGCAGCTCCAGGGGCCCGGACGGCTACACCTTC
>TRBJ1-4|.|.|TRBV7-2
CASSSDSYNEKLFF
TGTGCCAGCAGCTCGGACAGTTATAATGAAAAACTGTTTTTT
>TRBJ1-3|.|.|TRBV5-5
CASGKQVTVGNTIYF
TGTGCCAGCGGAAAACAGGTGACGGTTGGAAACACCATATATTTT
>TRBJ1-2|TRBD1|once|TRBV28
CASRLGQGGGYTF
TGTGCCAGCAGGTTGGGACAGGGTGGTGGCTACACCTTC
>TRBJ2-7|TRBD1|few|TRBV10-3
CAISESGTGAEQYF
TGTGCCATCAGTGAGTCGGGGACAGGGGCCGAGCAGTACTTC
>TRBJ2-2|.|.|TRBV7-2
CASSLGGDSGELFF
TGTGCCAGCAGCTTAGGGGGGGACTCCGGGGAGCTGTTTTTT
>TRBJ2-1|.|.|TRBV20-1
CSASGYNEQFF
TGCAGTGCTAGCGGCTACAATGAGCAGTTCTTC
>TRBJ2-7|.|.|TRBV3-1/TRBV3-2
CASSLGGYEQYF
TGTGCCAGCAGCCTAGGGGGTTACGAGCAGTACTTC
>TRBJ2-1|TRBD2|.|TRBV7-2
CASSLEGPGLAYEQFF
TGTGCCAGCAGCTTAGAAGGGCCGGGACTAGCCTATGAGCAGTTCTTC
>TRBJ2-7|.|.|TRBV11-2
CASSLVYQGTGQYF
TGTGCCAGCAGCTTAGTTTATCAGGGAACAGGGCAGTACTTC
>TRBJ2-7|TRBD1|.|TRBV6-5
CASISDRIPYEQYF
TGTGCCAGCATTTCGGACAGGATTCCCTACGAGCAGTACTTC
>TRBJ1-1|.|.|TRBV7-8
CASSRGAAEGNTEAFF
TGTGCCAGCAGCCGAGGGGCAGCTGAAGGGAACACTGAAGCTTTCTTT
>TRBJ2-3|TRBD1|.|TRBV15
CATSLPGQGKADTQYF
TGTGCCACCAGCCTTCCGGGACAGGGTAAAGCAGATACGCAGTATTTT
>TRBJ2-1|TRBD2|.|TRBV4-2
CASSQDWGGLNEQFF
TGTGCCAGCAGCCAAGATTGGGGGGGGTTGAATGAGCAGTTCTTC
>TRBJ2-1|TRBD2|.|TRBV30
CAWSGGSRSYNEQFF
TGTGCCTGGAGTGGCGGGAGCCGCTCCTACAATGAGCAGTTCTTC
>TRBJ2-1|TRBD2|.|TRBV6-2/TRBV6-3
CASSLLAGGPNEQFF
TGTGCCAGCAGCCTACTAGCGGGAGGGCCCAATGAGCAGTTCTTC
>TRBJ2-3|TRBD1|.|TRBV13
CASSSDRGTSTDTQYF
TGTGCCAGCAGCTCAGACAGGGGCACTAGCACAGATACGCAGTATTTT
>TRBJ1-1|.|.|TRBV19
CASTTTQGTEAFF
TGTGCCAGTACCACAACGCAGGGCACTGAAGCTTTCTTT
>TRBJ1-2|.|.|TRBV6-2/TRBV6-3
CASSRGGLNYGYTF
TGTGCCAGCAGTCGAGGAGGTTTGAACTATGGCTACACCTTC
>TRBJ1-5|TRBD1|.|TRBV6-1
CASSGPGTGPSSYQPQHF
TGTGCCAGCAGTGGCCCCGGGACAGGGCCCTCCTCGTATCAGCCCCAGCATTTT
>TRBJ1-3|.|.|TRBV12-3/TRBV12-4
CASRQGSGNTIYF
TGTGCCAGCAGACAGGGATCCGGAAACACCATATATTTT
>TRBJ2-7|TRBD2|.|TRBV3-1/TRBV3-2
CASSQEVFGTSGKRTYEQYF
TGTGCCAGCAGCCAAGAAGTGTTCGGGACTAGCGGGAAGAGGACCTACGAGCAGTACTTC
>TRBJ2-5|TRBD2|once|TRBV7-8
CASSSASGRGRETQYF
TGTGCCAGCAGCTCAGCTAGCGGGAGAGGAAGGGAGACCCAGTACTTC
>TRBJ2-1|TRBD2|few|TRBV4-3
CASSQGTSGNYNEQFF
TGCGCCAGCAGCCAAGGGACTAGCGGGAACTACAATGAGCAGTTCTTC
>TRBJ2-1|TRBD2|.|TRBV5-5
CASSQQRGGYNEQFF
TGTGCCAGCAGCCAACAGCGGGGGGGTTACAATGAGCAGTTCTTC
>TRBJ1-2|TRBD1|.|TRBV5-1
CASSPRDRDGYTF
TGCGCCAGCAGCCCCCGGGACAGGGATGGCTACACCTTC